One sample yielded the 8 T cell receptor beta chains listed below, sequenced in a study of cytomegalovirus exposure and HLA in healthy donors. Primers: 60 Vbeta forward and 13 Jbeta reverse. Profiled with immunoSEQ multiplex PCR; TCRdb holds only in-frame clones, not every one. The sample carries around 130,000 clones, roughly two thirds recorded once. Sequenced input: PBMCs. Every receptor here comes from a man aged 25 to 45 in good health and CMV-seropositive.

The chain joins TRBV7-6 to TRBJ1-2; 8 nucleotides line up with TRBD1. The CDR3 extends over 14 amino acids. V trimming: 5 bases; J trimming: 4 bases; junction bases outside the gene matches: 6. Germline V gene sequence: CDR1 SGHVS, CDR2 FNYEAQ. This CDR3 reads CASSRFGQGYGYTF. In DNA, the CDR3 is TGTGCCAGCAGCCGCTTTGGACAGGGCTATGGCTACACCTTC.

The CDR3 here is CASSLGQGILNTEAFF. CDR3 coding DNA: TGTGCCAGCAGCTTGGGGCAGGGGATTTTGAACACTGAAGCTTTCTTT. V is TRBV5-8 and J is TRBJ1-1; D may be TRBD1 (6 bases). The V end lost 0 bases, the J end lost 0 bases, and 12 bases lay between the germline ends. The V gene's germline CDR1 is SGHTS and CDR2 YDEGEE. The CDR3 extends over 16 amino acids.

V gene TRBV6-5 combines with J gene TRBJ1-2; perhaps TRBD1 as D (5 bases). Germline values: CDR1 MNHEY, CDR2 SVGAGI. The V and J ends lost 5 bases and 7 bases respectively, with 14 bases between them. The CDR3 is made up of 13 amino acids. DNA of the CDR3: TGTGCCAGCAGTCCAACCCGGGACTTTGGCTACACCTTC. Translating gives CASSPTRDFGYTF.

V is TRBV7-8 and J is TRBJ2-7, with TRBD2 as a possible D gene (6 bases). Trimming left V 1 base short and J 5 bases short, with 12 bases between. The CDR3 totals 14 residues. Germline loops: CDR1 SGHVS, CDR2 FQNEAQ. CDR3: CASSLGQGGDEQYF. CDR3 sequence (DNA): TGTGCCAGCAGCTTAGGACAAGGAGGGGACGAGCAGTACTTC. The whole variable domain, remainder taken from reference TRBV7-8 and TRBJ2-7, is GAGVSQSPRYKVAKRGQDVALRCDPISGHVSLFWYQQALGQGPEFLTYFQNEAQLDKSGLPSDRFFAERPEGSVSTLKIQRTQQEDSAVYLCASSLGQGGDEQYFGPGTRLTVT.

The chain's CDR3 is CASSYSTGTDTQYF. The CDR3, as DNA: TGTGCCAGCAGTTACTCTACGGGTACAGATACGCAGTATTTT. The chain uses TRBV6-5 and TRBJ2-3; D is undetermined. Per germline, CDR1 MNHEY and CDR2 SVGAGI. The CDR3 covers 14 residues. Trimming stripped 0 bases from V and 3 bases from J, with 7 bases between.

The chain links TRBV5-4 to TRBJ2-2; 9 nucleotides agree with TRBD2. Germline lookup yields CDR1 SGHNT and CDR2 YYREEE (reference sequence). The CDR3 runs to 16 residues. V shed 4 bases and J 8 bases; nucleotides not matched to a gene: 12. CDR3: CASSTGTSRLGGELFF. The CDR3 DNA follows: TGTGCCAGCAGCACCGGGACTAGCCGACTGGGTGGGGAGCTGTTTTTT.

The chain recombines TRBV6-5 with TRBJ1-1; possible D gene TRBD1, 5 bases. Trimming cost V 0 bases and J 2 bases, with 10 bases left between them. This CDR3 contains 15 residues. Germline V gene data show CDR1 as MNHEY and CDR2 as SVGAGI. CDR3 protein: CASSYSWDFNTEAFF. As DNA, the CDR3 is TGTGCCAGCAGTTACTCATGGGACTTCAACACTGAAGCTTTCTTT.

The V and J genes are TRBV28 and TRBJ1-3, with 11 bases fitting TRBD1. The CDR3 has 17 amino acids. J was trimmed by 2 bases and V by 5 bases; bases with no gene match: 8. The germline CDR1 and CDR2 sequences are MDHEN and SYDVKM. CDR3 protein: CASSPNGQGATGNTIYF. For the CDR3, the DNA is TGTGCCAGCAGTCCCAACGGACAGGGGGCGACTGGAAACACCATATATTTT.